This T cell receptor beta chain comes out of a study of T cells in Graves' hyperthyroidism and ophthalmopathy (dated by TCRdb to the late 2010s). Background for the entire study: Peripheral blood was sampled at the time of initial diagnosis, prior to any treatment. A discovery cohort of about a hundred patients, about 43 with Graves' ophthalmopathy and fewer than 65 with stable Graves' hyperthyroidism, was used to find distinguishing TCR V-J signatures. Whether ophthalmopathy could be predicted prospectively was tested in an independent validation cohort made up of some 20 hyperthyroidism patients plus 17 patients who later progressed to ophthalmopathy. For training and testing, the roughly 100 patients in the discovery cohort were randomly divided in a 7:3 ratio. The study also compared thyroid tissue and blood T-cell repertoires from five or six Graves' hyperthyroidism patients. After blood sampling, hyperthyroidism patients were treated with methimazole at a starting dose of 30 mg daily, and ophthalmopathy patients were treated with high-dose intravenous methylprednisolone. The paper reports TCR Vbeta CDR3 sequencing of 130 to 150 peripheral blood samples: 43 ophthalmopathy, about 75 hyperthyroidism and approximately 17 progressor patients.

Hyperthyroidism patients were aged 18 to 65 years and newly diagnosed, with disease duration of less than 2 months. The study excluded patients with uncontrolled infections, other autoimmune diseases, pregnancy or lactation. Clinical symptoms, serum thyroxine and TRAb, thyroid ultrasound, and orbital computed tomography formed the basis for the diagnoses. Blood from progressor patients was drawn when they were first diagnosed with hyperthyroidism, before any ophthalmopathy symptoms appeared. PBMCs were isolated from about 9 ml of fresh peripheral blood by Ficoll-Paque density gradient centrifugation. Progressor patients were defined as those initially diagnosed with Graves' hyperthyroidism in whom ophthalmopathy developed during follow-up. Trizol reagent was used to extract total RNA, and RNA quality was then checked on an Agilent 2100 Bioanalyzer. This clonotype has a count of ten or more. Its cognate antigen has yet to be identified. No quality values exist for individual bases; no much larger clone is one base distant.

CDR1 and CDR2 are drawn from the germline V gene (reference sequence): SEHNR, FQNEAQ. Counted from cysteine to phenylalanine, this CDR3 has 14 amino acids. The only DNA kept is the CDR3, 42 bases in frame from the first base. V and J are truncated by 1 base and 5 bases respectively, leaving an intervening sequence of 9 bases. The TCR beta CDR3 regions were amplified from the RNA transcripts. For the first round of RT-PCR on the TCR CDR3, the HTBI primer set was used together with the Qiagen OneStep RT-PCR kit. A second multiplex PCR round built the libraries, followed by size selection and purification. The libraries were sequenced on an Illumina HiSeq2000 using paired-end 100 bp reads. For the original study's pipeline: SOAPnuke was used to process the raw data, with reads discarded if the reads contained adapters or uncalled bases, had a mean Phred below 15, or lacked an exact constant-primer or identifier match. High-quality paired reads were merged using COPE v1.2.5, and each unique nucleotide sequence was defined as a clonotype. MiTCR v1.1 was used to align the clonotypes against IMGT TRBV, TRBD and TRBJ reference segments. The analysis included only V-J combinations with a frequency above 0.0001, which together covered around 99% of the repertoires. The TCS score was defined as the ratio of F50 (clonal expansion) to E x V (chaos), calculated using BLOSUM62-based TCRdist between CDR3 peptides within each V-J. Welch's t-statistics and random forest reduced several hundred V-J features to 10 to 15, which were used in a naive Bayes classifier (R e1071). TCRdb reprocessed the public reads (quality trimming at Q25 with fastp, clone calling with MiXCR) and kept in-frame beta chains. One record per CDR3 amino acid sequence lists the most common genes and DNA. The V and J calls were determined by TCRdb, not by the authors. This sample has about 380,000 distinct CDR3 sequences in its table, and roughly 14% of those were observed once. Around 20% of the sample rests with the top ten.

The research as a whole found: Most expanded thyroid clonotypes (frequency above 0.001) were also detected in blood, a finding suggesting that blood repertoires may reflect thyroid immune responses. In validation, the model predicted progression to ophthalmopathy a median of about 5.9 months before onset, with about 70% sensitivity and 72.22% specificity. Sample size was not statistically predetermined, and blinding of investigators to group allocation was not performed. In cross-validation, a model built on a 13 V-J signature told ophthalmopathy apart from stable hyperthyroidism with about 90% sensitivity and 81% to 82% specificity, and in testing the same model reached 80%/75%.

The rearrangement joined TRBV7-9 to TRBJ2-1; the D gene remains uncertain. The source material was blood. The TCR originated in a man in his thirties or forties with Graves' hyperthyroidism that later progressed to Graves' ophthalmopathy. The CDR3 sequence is CASSLGLVHNEQFF. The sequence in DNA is TGTGCCAGCAGCTTAGGCTTAGTCCACAATGAGCAGTTCTTC.